Listed below are T cell receptor beta chains from one sample, sequenced in a study of CD8 T cells in ankylosing spondylitis. TCRdb re-called the 5' RACE reads through MiXCR, storing one row per CDR3 protein. Of around 150,000 distinct CDR3 sequences in the sample, about a third are singletons; the top ten hold approximately 6%. Sequenced: synovial fluid, either unsorted or a sorted T cell fraction (not recorded which). Every receptor here comes from a male donor with ankylosing spondylitis. Both conserved end residues are part of each CDR3. Each record gives: clone size, D gene, CDR3 length, V gene, J gene, CDR3 protein, CDR3 DNA. D genes are given only for firm matches. Some rows mark clone size as missing; the rest say once, few, many or name a class of expanded clone.

few,TRBD1,18,TRBV4-2,TRBJ1-3,CASSQDSPGQVSGNTIYF,TGTGCCAGCAGCCAAGATTCACCGGGACAGGTTAGCGGAAACACCATATATTTT
.,.,15,TRBV7-9,TRBJ2-5,CASSLRDPHQETQYF,TGTGCCAGCAGCTTGAGGGATCCCCACCAAGAGACCCAGTACTTC
.,.,14,TRBV10-3,TRBJ2-6,CAISGRKDTNVLTF,TGTGCCATCAGTGGGCGGAAGGACACCAACGTCCTGACTTTC
many,.,15,TRBV6-2/TRBV6-3,TRBJ2-7,CASRAAEGTSYEQYF,TGTGCCAGCAGAGCCGCAGAAGGGACTTCCTACGAGCAGTACTTC
.,TRBD2,19,TRBV4-1,TRBJ2-2,CASSQDPASGGPNTGELFF,TGCGCCAGCAGCCAAGATCCGGCTAGCGGGGGCCCTAACACCGGGGAGCTGTTTTTT
.,.,14,TRBV20-1,TRBJ1-2,CNAETVGAGHGYTF,TGCAATGCAGAGACGGTTGGGGCGGGGCATGGCTACACCTTC
.,TRBD2,17,TRBV5-1,TRBJ2-1,CASSFATSGSGNNEQFF,TGCGCCAGCAGCTTCGCAACTAGCGGGTCAGGTAACAATGAGCAGTTCTTC
.,TRBD1,14,TRBV28,TRBJ1-6,CASNMGQGKSPLHF,TGTGCCAGCAATATGGGACAGGGTAAATCACCCCTCCACTTT
few,TRBD1,12,TRBV20-1,TRBJ1-2,CSAPDRVEGYTF,TGCAGTGCCCCGGACAGGGTGGAGGGCTACACCTTC
few,TRBD2,14,TRBV2,TRBJ2-1,CASSEARLADEQFF,TGTGCCAGCAGTGAAGCGCGACTAGCTGATGAGCAGTTCTTC
.,.,13,TRBV12-3/TRBV12-4,TRBJ1-5,CASSPGSNQPQHF,TGTGCCAGCAGCCCCGGGAGCAATCAGCCCCAGCATTTT
.,.,14,TRBV7-6,TRBJ2-5,CASSPYGDQETQYF,TGTGCCAGCAGCCCGTACGGGGACCAAGAGACCCAGTACTTC
.,.,12,TRBV20-1,TRBJ1-5,CSAQNSNQPQHF,TGCAGTGCTCAAAATAGCAATCAGCCCCAGCATTTT
.,.,8,TRBV7-9,TRBJ2-7,CASSLENF,TGTGCCAGCAGCTTAGAGAACTTC
.,TRBD2,15,TRBV18,TRBJ2-1,CASSLSLAGVGEQFF,TGTGCCAGCTCACTGAGTCTAGCGGGAGTTGGGGAGCAGTTCTTC
.,TRBD1,14,TRBV9,TRBJ1-1,CASSGGTANTEAFF,TGTGCCAGCAGCGGAGGGACAGCGAACACTGAAGCTTTCTTT
.,.,14,TRBV7-9,TRBJ2-1,CASSFTSGGNEQFF,TGTGCCAGCAGCTTTACTAGTGGGGGCAATGAGCAGTTCTTC
.,TRBD2,16,TRBV4-1,TRBJ2-1,CASSQVDRGLAGEQFF,TGCGCCAGCAGCCAAGTCGACCGTGGACTAGCGGGAGAGCAGTTCTTC
.,TRBD1,14,TRBV7-9,TRBJ1-2,CASRPTQGDYGYTF,TGTGCCAGCAGGCCCACCCAGGGGGACTATGGCTACACCTTC
few,.,13,TRBV29-1,TRBJ2-1,CSVERDLTNEQFF,TGCAGCGTTGAACGGGACTTAACCAATGAGCAGTTCTTC
few,.,14,TRBV20-1,TRBJ1-1,CSARFIRPNTEAFF,TGCAGTGCTAGATTCATCAGACCGAACACTGAAGCTTTCTTT
.,TRBD2,16,TRBV12-3/TRBV12-4,TRBJ2-7,CASSFPSASGSYEQYF,TGTGCCAGCAGTTTCCCGTCAGCTAGCGGATCCTACGAGCAGTACTTC
few,.,12,TRBV18,TRBJ1-4,CASSPELGKLFF,TGTGCCAGCTCACCCGAGTTGGGAAAACTGTTTTTT
.,TRBD1,14,TRBV27,TRBJ2-1,CASTMTGSYNEQFF,TGTGCCAGCACCATGACAGGGTCCTACAATGAGCAGTTCTTC
.,TRBD2,15,TRBV2,TRBJ2-5,CASSPTGLAGETQYF,TGTGCCAGCAGTCCTACAGGACTAGCGGGAGAGACCCAGTACTTC
.,.,12,TRBV29-1,TRBJ2-5,CSVRTVGETQYF,TGCAGCGTTAGAACGGTAGGGGAGACCCAGTACTTC
.,TRBD1,14,TRBV28,TRBJ2-7,CASTSSGQRYEQYF,TGTGCCAGCACTTCTTCGGGACAGCGCTACGAGCAGTACTTC
.,TRBD2,18,TRBV11-2,TRBJ2-6,CASSQGLAGARGANVLTF,TGTGCCAGCAGCCAGGGACTAGCGGGAGCAAGAGGGGCCAACGTCCTGACTTTC
.,.,13,TRBV14,TRBJ1-1,CASSQVRSTEAFF,TGTGCCAGCAGCCAAGTTAGGAGTACTGAAGCTTTCTTT
many,.,14,TRBV5-1,TRBJ2-1,CASSLQTSSNEQFF,TGCGCCAGCAGCTTGCAAACCTCTAGCAATGAGCAGTTCTTC
few,TRBD1,15,TRBV4-3,TRBJ2-3,CASSQDDRGSDTQYF,TGCGCCAGCAGCCAAGATGACAGGGGGTCAGATACGCAGTATTTT
.,.,13,TRBV20-1,TRBJ1-1,CSANFRTNTEAFF,TGCAGTGCTAACTTTCGTACGAACACTGAAGCTTTCTTT
many,.,15,TRBV20-1,TRBJ2-3,CSATEVARRTDTQYF,TGCAGTGCTACGGAAGTAGCGAGACGCACAGATACGCAGTATTTT
few,.,14,TRBV27,TRBJ1-1,CATRVMGWNTEAFF,TGTGCCACCCGCGTTATGGGGTGGAACACTGAAGCTTTCTTT
.,.,15,TRBV12-3/TRBV12-4,TRBJ2-1,CASTVRTSKANEQFF,TGTGCCAGCACCGTGAGAACTAGCAAGGCCAATGAGCAGTTCTTC
.,.,14,TRBV13,TRBJ1-6,CASSTRQYNSPLHF,TGTGCCAGCAGCACCAGACAGTATAATTCACCCCTCCACTTT
.,.,16,TRBV4-1,TRBJ1-2,CASSQGSDSPNYGYTF,TGCGCCAGCAGCCAGGGTTCCGACAGCCCTAACTATGGCTACACCTTC
.,.,15,TRBV6-5,TRBJ2-5,CASSYSRGQQETQYF,TGTGCCAGCAGTTATTCACGTGGACAGCAAGAGACCCAGTACTTC
.,.,13,TRBV10-3,TRBJ2-3,CAISESGTDTQYF,TGTGCCATCAGTGAGTCGGGGACAGATACGCAGTATTTT
few,.,15,TRBV27,TRBJ1-1,CASSPPWTPNTEAFF,TGTGCCAGCAGTCCTCCATGGACACCAAACACTGAAGCTTTCTTT
few,.,17,TRBV7-2,TRBJ2-1,CASSLQPAATAGYEQFF,TGTGCCAGCAGCTTACAACCAGCGGCCACCGCGGGATATGAGCAGTTCTTC
few,TRBD2,16,TRBV6-1,TRBJ2-3,CASSEFTSGTRYTQYF,TGTGCCAGCAGTGAGTTTACTAGCGGGACCCGTTATACGCAGTATTTT
many,.,11,TRBV12-3/TRBV12-4,TRBJ2-2,CASVRTGELFF,TGTGCCAGCGTCCGTACCGGGGAGCTGTTTTTT
few,TRBD1,16,TRBV6-1,TRBJ2-7,CASSQGQAGEQREQYF,TGTGCCAGCAGCCAGGGACAGGCGGGTGAACAGCGCGAGCAGTACTTC
.,TRBD2,18,TRBV27,TRBJ2-2,CASSSASGGGRNTGELFF,TGTGCCAGCAGTTCGGCTAGCGGGGGGGGTAGAAACACCGGGGAGCTGTTTTTT
.,.,19,TRBV7-8,TRBJ1-1,CASSSGYGGNRYMNTEAFF,TGTGCCAGCAGCTCAGGGTATGGGGGGAATAGGTACATGAACACTGAAGCTTTCTTT
.,.,13,TRBV5-1,TRBJ2-1,CASSLVIDNEQFF,TGCGCCAGCAGCTTGGTAATCGACAATGAGCAGTTCTTC
few,.,14,TRBV7-8,TRBJ2-1,CASSLLQGYNEQFF,TGTGCCAGCAGCTTACTTCAGGGATACAATGAGCAGTTCTTC